This T cell receptor beta chain was identified during a study of STAT5B mutations in CD4+ large granular lymphocyte leukemia. Sequencing was at survey level. Assay: immunoSEQ multiplex PCR; the TCRdb copy retains only in-frame clones and omits some. The sample yields tens of thousands of clones, roughly 74% seen once. Concerning this clone: The antigen is unknown.

Regarding the study as a whole: Patient CD4-sorted repertoires stayed more clonal than healthy ones after leukemic-clone removal. About 24% of private leukemic clonotypes occurred rarely in other patients' non-leukemic repertoires.

Control samples were healthy donors' buffy coats. Sequencing used CD4+ T cells from blood buffy coats. The sequence was collected from a human donor in good health.

The DNA of the CDR3 is TGTGCCAGCAGTAACCTTGTGGCGAGCACAGATACGCAGTATTTT. Protein product: CASSNLVASTDTQYF. The chain links TRBV6-1 to TRBJ2-3; D not certain. The germline CDR1 and CDR2 sequences are MNHNS and SASEGT. V dropped 5 bases and J dropped 0 bases, with 12 bases sitting between them. The CDR3 has 15 amino acids.